The 19 T cell receptor beta chains in this list originate from one sample, sequenced in a study of T-cell memory formation after mild COVID-19. TCRdb used MiXCR to reprocess the 5' RACE reads, holding one entry per CDR3 protein. The sample consists of 210,000 or so distinct CDR3 sequences, 10% to 13% of them appearing once. The sequencing sample was made of PBMCs or a T cell subset sorted from them (not recorded which). The source is a man aged 18 to 30 who had mild COVID-19 (a few samples of this study predate the infection). Cell type and time point are not known.

The rearrangement uses TRBV20-1 and TRBJ2-2; 16 bases align to TRBD2. CDR1 DFQATT and CDR2 SNEGSKA come from the germline V gene (reference sequence). This CDR3 has 18 residues. With V trimmed by 6 bases and J by 3 bases, 10 bases remained unmatched. This CDR3 reads CSAPQGLAGGPHTGELFF. As DNA, the CDR3 is TGCAGTGCCCCCCAGGGACTAGCGGGGGGGCCGCACACCGGGGAGCTGTTTTTT.

This clonotype was detected a few times. One end of the junction does not line up with germline, which may come from a read error. V usage is TRBV7-8 and J usage is TRBJ2-2, with no clear D. The CDR3 length is 12 residues. Germline V gene data show CDR1 as SGHVS and CDR2 as FQNEAQ. CDR3 DNA sequence: TGTGCCAGCGGCTTTGTGACCGGGGAGCTGTTTTTT. It encodes CASGFVTGELFF.

This clonotype was counted only a few times. The chain couples TRBV20-1 to TRBJ2-3; 9 nucleotides agree with TRBD1. The CDR3 is 14 amino acids. Germline-derived CDR1 and CDR2 are DFQATT and SNEGSKA (reference sequence). With V trimmed by 4 bases and J by 2 bases, 4 bases remained unmatched. This CDR3 is CSATGTGNTDTQYF. The CDR3 nucleotides read TGCAGTGCTACCGGGACAGGGAACACAGATACGCAGTATTTT.

This clonotype was recorded a few times. J is TRBJ2-7 and V is TRBV5-1, with 8 nucleotides matching TRBD2. This CDR3 comprises 17 residues. J was trimmed by 2 bases and V by 0 bases; bases with no gene match: 10. Looked up from germline, CDR1 is SGHRS and CDR2 is YFSETQ. Written as DNA, the CDR3 is TGCGCCAGCAGCTTGGTATCGGGGGGGTCAGCGACCTACGAGCAGTACTTC. This translates into CASSLVSGGSATYEQYF.

The genes are TRBV30 and TRBJ1-2; D gene ambiguous. The CDR3 sequence is 13 residues long. Germline CDR1 reads GTSNPN; CDR2 reads SVGIG (reference sequence). V was trimmed by 2 bases and J by 5 bases, leaving 12 bases between them. The CDR3 DNA is TGTGCCTGGAGTCTCGGCATTGCATATGGCTACACCTTC. Its protein product is CAWSLGIAYGYTF.

In this sample, this clonotype turned up a few times. The chain uses TRBV7-9 and TRBJ2-3; 9 bases fit TRBD1. CDR3 size: 17 residues. Germline V CDR1 and CDR2: SEHNR, FQNEAQ (reference sequence). Unmatched junction bases numbered 7, after V lost 0 bases and J lost 3 bases. CDR3 nucleotides: TGTGCCAGCAGCTTAGCGCTGGGACAGGGAGGGACAGATACGCAGTATTTT. Its translation: CASSLALGQGGTDTQYF.

This clonotype was seen ten or more times. CDR3: CASSLDGYTDTQYF. The CDR3 bases are TGTGCCAGCAGCTTAGACGGTTATACAGATACGCAGTATTTT. The chain recombines TRBV7-9 with TRBJ2-3; the D is unclear. Germline values: CDR1 SEHNR, CDR2 FQNEAQ (reference sequence). The CDR3 length is 14 residues. Trimming took off 1 base at V and 3 bases at J, with 8 bases between the two ends.

The V and J genes are TRBV12-3 or TRBV12-4 and TRBJ1-2; 7 bases align to TRBD1. The CDR3 spans 18 residues. The trim removed 5 bases at V and 4 bases at J, leaving 19 bases unmatched. The CDR3 region has the DNA TGTGCCAGCAGTCTAGGCCCCGGGACAGCCCAAGAAATCTATGGCTACACCTTC. This sequence encodes CASSLGPGTAQEIYGYTF.

This clonotype came up a few times. The rearrangement joins TRBV10-2 to TRBJ1-1; D unclear. This CDR3 contains 13 residues. Trimming removed 4 bases from V and 3 bases from J, with 9 bases in between. Looked up from germline, CDR1 is WSHSY and CDR2 is SAAADI. CDR3 nucleotides: TGCGCCAGCAGTGCTAGTGAATACACTGAAGCTTTCTTT. Protein: CASSASEYTEAFF.

This clonotype was recorded many times. The rearrangement links TRBV7-9 to TRBJ2-5, with TRBD1 identical over 9 bases. The germline gives CDR1 SEHNR, CDR2 FQNEAQ (reference sequence). The junction had 8 bases not matched to a gene; V was cut back by 5 bases and J by 4 bases. CDR3 length: 15 amino acids. Here the CDR3 reads CASSPIWDRAETQYF. Here the CDR3 DNA reads TGTGCCAGCAGCCCCATCTGGGACAGGGCAGAGACCCAGTACTTC.

In its sample, this clonotype was seen a few times. The chain recombines TRBV12-3 or TRBV12-4 with TRBJ1-4; 8 bases fit TRBD1. J lost 5 bases, V lost 3 bases, and 2 bases had no gene match. The CDR3 contains 14 residues. As DNA, the CDR3 is TGTGCCAGCAGTTTGGGACAGGAGAATGAAAAACTGTTTTTT. Protein sequence: CASSLGQENEKLFF.

This clonotype has only a few counts. The chain combines TRBV28 with TRBJ2-3; 10 nucleotides agree with TRBD1. Germline V gene sequence: CDR1 MDHEN, CDR2 SYDVKM. After removal of 9 bases from V and 8 bases from J, the junction contained 11 bases not matched to a gene. The CDR3 length is 14 residues. In DNA form, the CDR3 reads TGTGCCAGTACCCGGGACAGGGGCACGGGTACGCAGTATTTT. This gives the protein CASTRDRGTGTQYF. Together with reference TRBV28 and TRBJ2-3, the CDR3 gives the full variable domain: DVKVTQSSRYLVKRTGEKVFLECVQDMDHENMFWYRQDPGLGLRLIYFSYDVKMKEKGDIPEGYSVSREKKERFSLILESASTNQTSMYLCASTRDRGTGTQYFGPGTRLTVL.

There are many counts of this clonotype. V and J are TRBV5-1 and TRBJ2-2, with D hard to call. Germline CDR1 and CDR2: SGHRS and YFSETQ. V lost 4 bases to trimming and J lost 5 bases, with 15 bases between them. The CDR3 has 15 amino acids. The CDR3 nucleotides read TGCGCCAGCAGCCCCCCCCACGGCCGAACCGGGGAGCTGTTTTTT. This encodes CASSPPHGRTGELFF.

The chain joins TRBV5-6 to TRBJ1-1, with D hard to call. Germline V gene lookup returns CDR1 SGHDT and CDR2 YYEEEE. The CDR3 sequence is 15 residues long. V was clipped by 4 bases and J by 0 bases, with 13 bases between them. The CDR3 is CASSPRSSLNTEAFF. In DNA, the CDR3 is TGTGCCAGCAGCCCCCGGTCGTCTCTGAACACTGAAGCTTTCTTT.

This clonotype appeared a few times. The chain carries TRBV29-1 and TRBJ1-1; no reliable D call. V was trimmed by 4 bases and J by 8 bases, leaving 14 bases between them. Germline assignment: CDR1 SQVTM and CDR2 ANQGSEA. This CDR3 is built from 12 residues. The CDR3 DNA is TGCAGCGTTGGACCCGGCCCAGGCGAAGCTTTCTTT. Translating it yields CSVGPGPGEAFF.

This clonotype was detected only a few times. V is TRBV7-2 and J is TRBJ1-1, with no clear D. In germline, CDR1 is SGHTA, CDR2 FQGNSA. This CDR3 has 14 residues. V lost 1 base to trimming and J lost 4 bases, with 10 bases between them. The CDR3 bases are TGTGCCAGCAGCTTAGAATCAACGCGCACTGAAGCTTTCTTT. It is translated as CASSLESTRTEAFF. Looking up the rest from reference TRBV7-2 and TRBJ1-1 gives the full variable domain: GAGVSQSPSNKVTEKGKDVELRCDPISGHTALYWYRQSLGQGLEFLIYFQGNSAPDKSGLPSDRFSAERTGGSVSTLTIQRTQQEDSAVYLCASSLESTRTEAFFGQGTRLTVV.

In its sample, this clonotype was seen many times. DNA for the CDR3: TGCGCCAGCAGCCAAAGACAGGGGGTTTATGAGCAGTTCTTC. It codes for CASSQRQGVYEQFF. The chain links TRBV4-1 to TRBJ2-1, with 9 bases fitting TRBD1. V shed 2 bases and J 8 bases; nucleotides not matched to a gene: 4. The length of the CDR3 is 14 residues. From germline, CDR1 is MGHRA and CDR2 YSYEKL.

The J gene is TRBJ2-1, the V gene TRBV27, with a possible D match to TRBD1 (5 bases). V lost 5 bases and J 8 bases, leaving 22 bases between the germline ends. Germline V gene data show CDR1 as MNHEY and CDR2 as SMNVEV (reference sequence). CDR3 length: 16 residues. The CDR3 nucleotides are TGTGCCAGCAGTCCCATAAACCCACGAGCACAGGATGAGCAGTTCTTC. It specifies CASSPINPRAQDEQFF.

This clonotype has a handful of counts. The chain combines TRBV6-6 with TRBJ2-7, with 7 nucleotides matching TRBD1. The CDR3 consists of 14 residues. The germline CDR1 and CDR2 sequences are MNHNY and SVGAGI (reference sequence). V dropped 8 bases and J dropped 4; count of bases not matched to a gene: 11. CDR3 sequence: CASRSTGSSYEQYF. CDR3 sequence (DNA): TGTGCCAGCCGTTCGACAGGGAGCTCTTACGAGCAGTACTTC.